The entry below describes one T cell receptor beta chain. These data are taken from a study of OX40 agonist ivuxolimab in advanced cancers. Turning to the study itself: Ivuxolimab is an agonistic anti-OX40 (CD134) antibody, and patients were treated with it. Among those enrolled, mean age was around 55 years (range roughly 23 to 90) and 82.7% were male.

The data were produced by immunoSEQ multiplex PCR, yet TCRdb's version contains in-frame clones alone and is incomplete. In the table there are about 54,000 clones, almost 85% of which are singletons. Patients were ineligible given autoimmune disease history or systemic immunosuppression. At cycle 4 day 1, cycle 7 day 1, and baseline, blood was sampled. The germline V gene encodes CDR1 SGHRS and CDR2 YFSETQ. The CDR3 extends over 16 amino acids. With 3 bases removed from V and 4 bases from J, the gap between germline ends came to 17 bases. Sequencing used CD4+ or CD8+ T cells sorted from blood, obtained in a trial of the OX40 agonist ivuxolimab. The sequence derives from an adult with an advanced solid tumor such as melanoma, head and neck, liver or kidney cancer. The V call is TRBV5-1, the J call TRBJ2-1, with D possibly TRBD2 on 5 matching bases. The CDR3: CASSSTLGGLYNEQFF. CDR3 in DNA: TGCGCCAGCAGCTCCACCCTCGGCGGGCTTTACAATGAGCAGTTCTTC.